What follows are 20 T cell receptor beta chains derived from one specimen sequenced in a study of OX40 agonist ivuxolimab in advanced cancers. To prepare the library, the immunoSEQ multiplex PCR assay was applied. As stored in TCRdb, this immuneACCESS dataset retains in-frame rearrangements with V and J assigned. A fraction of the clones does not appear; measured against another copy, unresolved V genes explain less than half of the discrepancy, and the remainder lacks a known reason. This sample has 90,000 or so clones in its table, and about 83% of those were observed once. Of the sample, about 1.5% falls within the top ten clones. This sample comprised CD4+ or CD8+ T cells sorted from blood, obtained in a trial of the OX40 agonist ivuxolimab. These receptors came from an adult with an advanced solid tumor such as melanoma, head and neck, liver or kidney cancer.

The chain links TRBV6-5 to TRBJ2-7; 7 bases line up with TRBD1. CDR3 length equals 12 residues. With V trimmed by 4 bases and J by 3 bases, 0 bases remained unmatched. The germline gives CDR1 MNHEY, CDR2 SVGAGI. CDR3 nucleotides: TGTGCCAGCAGTTGGACAGGCTACGAGCAGTACTTC. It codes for CASSWTGYEQYF.

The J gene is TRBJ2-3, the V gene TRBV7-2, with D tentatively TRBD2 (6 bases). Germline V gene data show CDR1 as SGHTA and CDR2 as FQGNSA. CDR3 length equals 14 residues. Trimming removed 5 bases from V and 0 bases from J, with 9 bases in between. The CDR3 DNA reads TGTGCCAGCAGCCCAAGCGGGAGCACAGATACGCAGTATTTT. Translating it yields CASSPSGSTDTQYF.

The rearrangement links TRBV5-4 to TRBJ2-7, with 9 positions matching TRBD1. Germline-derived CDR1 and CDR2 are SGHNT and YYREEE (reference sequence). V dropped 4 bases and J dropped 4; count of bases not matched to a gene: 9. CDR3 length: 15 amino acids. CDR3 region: CASSLGGTGTYEQYF. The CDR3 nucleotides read TGTGCCAGCAGCCTGGGGGGGACAGGGACGTACGAGCAGTACTTC.

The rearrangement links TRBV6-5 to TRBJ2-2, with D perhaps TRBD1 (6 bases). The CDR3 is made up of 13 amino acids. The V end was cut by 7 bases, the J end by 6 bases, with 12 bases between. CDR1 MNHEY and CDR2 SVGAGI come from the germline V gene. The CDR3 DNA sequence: TGTGCCAGCAAAGGGGGTGCCGCCGGGGAGCTGTTTTTT. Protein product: CASKGGAAGELFF.

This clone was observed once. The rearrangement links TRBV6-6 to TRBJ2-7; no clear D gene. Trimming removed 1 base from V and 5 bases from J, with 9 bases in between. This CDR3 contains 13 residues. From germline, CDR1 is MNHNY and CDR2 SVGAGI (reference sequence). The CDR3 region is CASSYLDLHEQYF. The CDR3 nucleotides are TGTGCCAGCAGTTACTTGGATCTTCACGAGCAGTACTTC.

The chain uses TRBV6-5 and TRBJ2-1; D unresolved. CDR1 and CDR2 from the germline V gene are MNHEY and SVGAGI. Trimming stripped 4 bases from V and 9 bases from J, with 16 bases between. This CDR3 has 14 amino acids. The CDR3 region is CASSSGLRMGEQFF. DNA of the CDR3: TGTGCCAGCAGTTCTGGCTTGCGGATGGGTGAGCAGTTCTTC.

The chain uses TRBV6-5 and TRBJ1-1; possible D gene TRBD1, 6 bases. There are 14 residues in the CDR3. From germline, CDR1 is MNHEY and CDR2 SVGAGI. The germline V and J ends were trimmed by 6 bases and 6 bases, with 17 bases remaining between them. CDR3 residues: CASRGTTDSAEAFF. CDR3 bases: TGTGCCAGCAGGGGAACAACGGACAGCGCTGAAGCTTTCTTT.

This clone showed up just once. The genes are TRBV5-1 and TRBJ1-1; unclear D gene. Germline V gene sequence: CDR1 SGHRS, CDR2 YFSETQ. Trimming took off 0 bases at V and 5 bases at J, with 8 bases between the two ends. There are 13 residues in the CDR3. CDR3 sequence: CASSLALLTEAFF. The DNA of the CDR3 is TGCGCCAGCAGCTTGGCCCTGTTGACTGAAGCTTTCTTT.

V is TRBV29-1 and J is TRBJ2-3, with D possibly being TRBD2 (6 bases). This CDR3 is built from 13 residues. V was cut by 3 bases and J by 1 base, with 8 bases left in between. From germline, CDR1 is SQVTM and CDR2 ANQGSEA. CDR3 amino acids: CSVEPSGTDTQYF. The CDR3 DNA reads TGCAGCGTTGAGCCTAGCGGCACAGATACGCAGTATTTT.

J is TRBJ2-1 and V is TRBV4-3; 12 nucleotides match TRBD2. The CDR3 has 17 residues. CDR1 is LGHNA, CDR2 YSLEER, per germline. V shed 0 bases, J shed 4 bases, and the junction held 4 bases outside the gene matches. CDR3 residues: CASSQELGLAGYNEQFF. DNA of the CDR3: TGCGCCAGCAGCCAAGAGTTGGGACTAGCGGGTTACAATGAGCAGTTCTTC.

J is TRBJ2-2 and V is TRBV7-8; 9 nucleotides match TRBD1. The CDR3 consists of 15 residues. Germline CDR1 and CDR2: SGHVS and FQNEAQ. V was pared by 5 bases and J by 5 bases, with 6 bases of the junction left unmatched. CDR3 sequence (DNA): TGTGCCAGCAGCCCGCATGGACAGGGGACCGGGGAGCTGTTTTTT. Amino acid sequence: CASSPHGQGTGELFF.

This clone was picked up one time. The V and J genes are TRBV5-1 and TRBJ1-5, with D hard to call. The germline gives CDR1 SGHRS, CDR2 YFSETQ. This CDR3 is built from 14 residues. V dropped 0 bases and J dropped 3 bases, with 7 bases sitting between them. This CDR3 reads CASSLGTNNQPQHF. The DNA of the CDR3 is TGCGCCAGCAGCTTGGGGACTAACAATCAGCCCCAGCATTTT. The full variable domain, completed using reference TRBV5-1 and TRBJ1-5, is KAGVTQTPRYLIKTRGQQVTLSCSPISGHRSVSWYQQTPGQGLQFLFEYFSETQRNKGNFPGRFSGRQFSNSRSEMNVSTLELGDSALYLCASSLGTNNQPQHFGDGTRLSIL.

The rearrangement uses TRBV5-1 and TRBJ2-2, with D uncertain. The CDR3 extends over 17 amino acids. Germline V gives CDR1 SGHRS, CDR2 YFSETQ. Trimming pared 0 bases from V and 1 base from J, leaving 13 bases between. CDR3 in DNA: TGCGCCAGCAGCTTGGGGCGCTTAAGTGTGAACACCGGGGAGCTGTTTTTT. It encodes CASSLGRLSVNTGELFF.

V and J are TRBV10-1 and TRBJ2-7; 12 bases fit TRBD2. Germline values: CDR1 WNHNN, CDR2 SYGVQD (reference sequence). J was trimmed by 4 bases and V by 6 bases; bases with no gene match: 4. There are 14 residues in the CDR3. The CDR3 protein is CASSSGLAGYEQYF. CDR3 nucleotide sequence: TGCGCCAGCAGCTCTGGACTAGCGGGGTACGAGCAGTACTTC.

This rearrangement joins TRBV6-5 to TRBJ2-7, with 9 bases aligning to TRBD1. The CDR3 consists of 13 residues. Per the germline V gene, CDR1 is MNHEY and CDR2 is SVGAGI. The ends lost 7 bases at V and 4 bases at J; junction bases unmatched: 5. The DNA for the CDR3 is TGTGCCAGCACCCGGGACAGGGCATACGAGCAGTACTTC. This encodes CASTRDRAYEQYF.

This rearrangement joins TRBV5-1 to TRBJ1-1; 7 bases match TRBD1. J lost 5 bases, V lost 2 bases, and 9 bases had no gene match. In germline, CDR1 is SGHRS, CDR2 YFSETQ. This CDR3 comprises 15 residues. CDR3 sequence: CASSFAGGRGTEAFF. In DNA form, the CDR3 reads TGCGCCAGCAGCTTTGCAGGGGGAAGGGGGACTGAAGCTTTCTTT.

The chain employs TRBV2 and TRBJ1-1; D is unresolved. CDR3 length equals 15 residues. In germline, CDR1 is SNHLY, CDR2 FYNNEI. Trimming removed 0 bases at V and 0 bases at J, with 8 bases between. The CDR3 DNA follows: TGTGCCAGCAGTGAAGCCCCGCCTTTGAACACTGAAGCTTTCTTT. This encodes CASSEAPPLNTEAFF.

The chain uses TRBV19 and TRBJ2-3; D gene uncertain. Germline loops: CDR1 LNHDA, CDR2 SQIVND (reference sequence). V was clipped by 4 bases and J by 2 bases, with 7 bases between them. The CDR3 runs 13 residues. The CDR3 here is CASSTAITDTQYF. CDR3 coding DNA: TGTGCCAGTAGTACTGCGATCACAGATACGCAGTATTTT.

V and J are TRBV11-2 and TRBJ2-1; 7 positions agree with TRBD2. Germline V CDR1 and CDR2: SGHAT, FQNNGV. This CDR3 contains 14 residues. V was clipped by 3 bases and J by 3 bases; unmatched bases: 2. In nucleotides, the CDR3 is TGTGCCAGCAGCTTGACTAGCAGCTACAATGAGCAGTTCTTC. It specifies CASSLTSSYNEQFF.

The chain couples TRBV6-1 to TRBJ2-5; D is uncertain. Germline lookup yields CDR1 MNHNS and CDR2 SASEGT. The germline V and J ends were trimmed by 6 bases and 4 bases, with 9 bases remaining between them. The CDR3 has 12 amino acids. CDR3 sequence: CASSPMGETQYF. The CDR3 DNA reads TGTGCCAGCAGCCCCATGGGAGAGACCCAGTACTTC.